The clone carrying this T cell receptor beta chain was seen ten or more times. The antigen remains undetermined. The CDR3 is made up of 14 amino acids. Germline V CDR1 and CDR2: SGHRS, YFSETQ. V shed 5 bases and J shed 3 bases, with 13 bases lying between them. In TCRdb, the 5' RACE reads were re-called with MiXCR into one record per CDR3 protein. The sample shows 150,000 to 200,000 distinct CDR3 sequences, about a sixth of them seen only once. This sample stems from a study of CD8 T cells in ankylosing spondylitis. Study observations and caveats: Previous work reported some of these motif variants in the synovial fluid and blood of reactive arthritis. Within matched ankylosing spondylitis synovial fluid, disease-linked clones were reportedly significantly enriched.

The origin of this receptor is a male donor with ankylosing spondylitis or in good health (not recorded which). This sequence joins TRBV5-1 and TRBJ2-3, with D perhaps matching TRBD1 or TRBD2 (5 bases each). The sample was blood, either unsorted or a sorted T cell fraction (not recorded which). For the CDR3, the DNA is TGCGCCAGCAGTTGGGGGAGACTAACAGATACGCAGTATTTT. It codes for CASSWGRLTDTQYF.